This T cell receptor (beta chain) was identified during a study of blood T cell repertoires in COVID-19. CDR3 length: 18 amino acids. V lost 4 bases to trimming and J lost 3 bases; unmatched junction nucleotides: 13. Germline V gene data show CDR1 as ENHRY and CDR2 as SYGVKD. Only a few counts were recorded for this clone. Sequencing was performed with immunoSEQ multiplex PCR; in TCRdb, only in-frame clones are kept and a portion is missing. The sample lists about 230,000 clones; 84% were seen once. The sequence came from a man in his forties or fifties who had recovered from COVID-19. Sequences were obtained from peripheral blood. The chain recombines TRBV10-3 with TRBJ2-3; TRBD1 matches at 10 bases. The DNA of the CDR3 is TGTGCCATCAGTGGCGGGACAGGGGCAAGCAGCAGGACAGATACGCAGTATTTT. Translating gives CAISGGTGASSRTDTQYF.